These 18 T cell receptor beta chains came from one sample sequenced in a study of identical twins. In TCRdb, the 5' RACE reads were re-called with MiXCR into one record per CDR3 protein. Of 210,000 or so distinct CDR3 sequences listed, less than 8% are singletons. These data were also reused for a study on yellow fever vaccine responses in identical twins.

Material for sequencing was memory (CD45RO+) T cells sorted from blood. These TCRs come from a young woman in good health.

Many counts were recorded for this clonotype. The CDR3 reads CASSFGTGLVETQYF. CDR3 bases: TGCGCCAGCAGCTTCGGGACAGGTTTAGTCGAGACCCAGTACTTC. The chain links TRBV5-1 to TRBJ2-5; 8 nucleotides align to TRBD1. With V trimmed by 2 bases and J by 5 bases, 8 bases remained unmatched. CDR1 is SGHRS and CDR2 is YFSETQ in the germline V gene. The CDR3 is 15 residues long.

This chain uses TRBV12-3 or TRBV12-4 with TRBJ2-2; D may be TRBD2 (5 bases). The ends were cut back, 2 bases at V and 0 bases at J, with 16 bases in the middle. The CDR3 length is 18 residues. The CDR3 protein is CASSLWVRGSSNTGELFF. The CDR3 DNA is TGTGCCAGCAGTTTATGGGTTCGGGGTTCCTCGAACACCGGGGAGCTGTTTTTT.

Comment on this clonotype: One end of the junction is discordant with germline, which a read error may explain. The rearrangement joins TRBV7-3 to TRBJ2-1, with D perhaps TRBD1 or TRBD2 (5 bases each). CDR3 length equals 12 residues. Germline CDR1 reads SGHTA; CDR2 reads FQGTGA. The CDR3 spells CASSSTGTMTIF. The CDR3, as DNA: TGTGCCAGCAGCTCCACCGGGACCATGACTATCTTC.

The chain has TRBV18 and TRBJ2-4; possibly TRBD1 or TRBD2 for D (6 bases each). V was cut by 3 bases and J by 1 base, with 16 bases left in between. The CDR3 length is 17 residues. Per germline, CDR1 KGHSH and CDR2 LQKENI. The CDR3 sequence is CASSPDGWGAAKNIQYF. The CDR3 DNA follows: TGTGCCAGCTCACCCGATGGATGGGGGGCCGCCAAAAACATTCAGTACTTC.

In this sample, this clonotype turned up a few times. This chain links TRBV20-1 with TRBJ2-7, with 7 bases aligning to TRBD2. The germline V gene has CDR1 DFQATT and CDR2 SNEGSKA (reference sequence). V trimming: 4 bases; J trimming: 3 bases; junction bases outside the gene matches: 12. The CDR3 contains 15 residues. CDR3 nucleotides: TGCAGTGCTACCGAGATGGTAGGGGACTACTACGAGCAGTACTTC. Translating it yields CSATEMVGDYYEQYF.

There are many counts of this clonotype. V usage is TRBV12-3 or TRBV12-4 and J usage is TRBJ1-5, with no clear D. The CDR3 spans 13 residues. V lost 5 bases and J 7 bases, leaving 12 bases between the germline ends. DNA for the CDR3: TGTGCCAGCAGTCCGGACCCTCAACAGCCCCAGCATTTT. Encoded protein: CASSPDPQQPQHF.

The gene calls are TRBV24-1 and TRBJ2-3, with 10 bases lining up with TRBD1. Losses at the gene ends were 10 bases for V and 6 bases for J; bases not matched to a gene: 12. Germline CDR1 and CDR2: KGHDR and SFDVKD. The CDR3 loop spans 15 amino acids. This CDR3 reads CATGDRGHSQDTQYF. The DNA for the CDR3 is TGTGCCACAGGGGACAGGGGCCATTCACAGGATACGCAGTATTTT.

At least ten counts were recorded for this clonotype. The chain couples TRBV30 to TRBJ2-1; weak D call: TRBD2 (5 bases). V was pared by 3 bases and J by 4 bases, with 13 bases between. The CDR3 loop spans 14 amino acids. The germline CDR1 and CDR2 sequences are GTSNPN and SVGIG (reference sequence). The CDR3 DNA follows: TGTGCCTGGAGGAAAAGCGGAATTTACAATGAGCAGTTCTTC. It codes for CAWRKSGIYNEQFF.

This clonotype was seen ten or more times. The gene calls are TRBV5-1 and TRBJ2-3; TRBD2 might be the D (6 bases). This CDR3 spans 16 amino acids. Germline V gene data show CDR1 as SGHRS and CDR2 as YFSETQ. V lost 0 bases and J 2 bases, leaving 13 bases between the germline ends. CDR3 coding DNA: TGCGCCAGCAGCTTGGCCTGGCGGGGAGACACAGATACGCAGTATTTT. This translates into CASSLAWRGDTDTQYF.

This clonotype turned up a few times. The chain uses TRBV4-1 and TRBJ1-4, with D uncertain. Trimming pared 1 base from V and 7 bases from J, leaving 13 bases between. CDR3 length: 15 residues. Germline CDR1 reads MGHRA; CDR2 reads YSYEKL. For the CDR3, the DNA is TGCGCCAGCAGCCAAGTACCGGGCAAGACTGAAAAACTGTTTTTT. Encoded protein: CASSQVPGKTEKLFF.

Only a few counts were recorded for this clonotype. The chain employs TRBV10-1 and TRBJ1-6; D gene unclear. This CDR3 is 12 amino acids long. Looked up from germline, CDR1 is WNHNN and CDR2 is SYGVQD (reference sequence). Deletions cut 4 bases from V and 8 bases from J, with 6 bases between. As DNA, the CDR3 is TGCGCCAGCAGTGGAGCGGATTCACCCCTCCACTTT. Translated: CASSGADSPLHF.

This clonotype was seen ten or more times. The chain combines TRBV28 with TRBJ2-7; D tentatively fits TRBD1 or TRBD2 (5 bases each). CDR3 length: 15 residues. V lost 2 bases and J lost 4, with 15 bases in between. The germline gives CDR1 MDHEN, CDR2 SYDVKM. The CDR3 bases are TGTGCCAGCAGTTTAACGGGACGGGAAACTTACGAGCAGTACTTC. It yields the protein CASSLTGRETYEQYF.

This clonotype was detected ten times or more. This chain uses TRBV11-2 with TRBJ2-5; 10 nucleotides align to TRBD2. The CDR3 runs to 18 residues. Germline CDR1 reads SGHAT; CDR2 reads FQNNGV. V was clipped by 2 bases and J by 4 bases; unmatched bases: 13. CDR3 sequence reads: CASSLMPSGSRTGETQYF. DNA of the CDR3: TGTGCCAGCAGCTTAATGCCTAGCGGGAGCCGCACTGGAGAGACCCAGTACTTC.

This rearrangement joins TRBV6-1 to TRBJ2-7, with 9 bases lining up with TRBD1. Trimming removed 5 bases from V and 6 bases from J; junction bases left unmatched: 5. The CDR3 runs to 13 residues. Germline assignment: CDR1 MNHNS and CDR2 SASEGT. CDR3 sequence reads: CASSLGTGLEQYF. The CDR3 nucleotides read TGTGCCAGCAGTCTCGGGACAGGGCTCGAGCAGTACTTC.

The chain joins TRBV15 to TRBJ2-7; TRBD2 aligns across 9 bases. This CDR3 is 16 amino acids long. Germline-derived CDR1 and CDR2 are LNHNV and YYDKDF (reference sequence). J was trimmed by 2 bases and V by 3 bases; bases with no gene match: 8. The CDR3 bases are TGTGCCACCAGCAGCCCGGGACTAGCCGCAACCTACGAGCAGTACTTC. This sequence encodes CATSSPGLAATYEQYF.

The V gene is TRBV6-2 or TRBV6-3, the J gene TRBJ2-6; 7 bases are shared with TRBD1. The CDR3 extends over 16 amino acids. V lost 7 bases, J lost 0 bases, and 6 bases stayed unmatched. Germline CDR1 reads MNHEY; CDR2 reads SVGEGT. The CDR3 loop is CASTTGDGSGANVLTF. The CDR3 nucleotides are TGTGCCAGCACTACAGGGGACGGCTCTGGGGCCAACGTCCTGACTTTC.

This clonotype came up many times. CDR3 nucleotide sequence: TGTGCCAGTACCAACCGCGGGACAGGGCGGTTTAAGCAGTACTTC. This translates into CASTNRGTGRFKQYF. The chain carries TRBV28 and TRBJ2-7; 9 bases are a match to TRBD1. Germline-derived CDR1 and CDR2 are MDHEN and SYDVKM. Germline trimming cut 9 bases from V and 8 bases from J; bases unmatched to any gene: 17. The CDR3 is 15 amino acids.

This clonotype was observed a few times. The chain has TRBV19 and TRBJ2-7; D is possibly TRBD1 (6 bases). Deletions cut 3 bases from V and 3 bases from J, with 15 bases between. CDR3 length: 15 amino acids. The germline gives CDR1 LNHDA, CDR2 SQIVND (reference sequence). The CDR3: CASSIKGQGSYEQYF. Here the CDR3 DNA reads TGTGCCAGTAGTATCAAGGGGCAGGGGAGCTACGAGCAGTACTTC.